The 17 T cell receptor beta chains given below trace back to one sample, sequenced in a study of regulatory T cells in long-lasting Graves disease. Time point here: persistent/refractory GD, antithyroid drugs over 5 years with positive TRAb. The TCR library used RNA extracted from PBMCs. iRepertoire HTBI primers and Arm-PCR of CDR3 regions built TCR beta libraries. One entry per CDR3 protein results from TCRdb running MiXCR on the multiplex PCR reads. Of 500,000 to 700,000 distinct CDR3 sequences in the sample, roughly 30% were seen once. The input for sequencing was peripheral blood mononuclear cells (PBMCs), taken when the disease was refractory, from a patient treated with antithyroid drugs. The receptors were gathered from a female donor with Graves disease.

The gene calls are TRBV29-1 and TRBJ1-1; 7 bases map to TRBD1. The CDR3 consists of 15 residues. In germline, CDR1 is SQVTM, CDR2 ANQGSEA. V trimming: 5 bases; J trimming: 0 bases; junction bases outside the gene matches: 9. Here the CDR3 reads CSVKYTGVVNTEAFF. The CDR3 bases are TGCAGCGTTAAATACACAGGGGTGGTGAACACTGAAGCTTTCTTT. Full variable domain (outside the CDR3, taken from reference TRBV29-1 and TRBJ1-1): SAVISQKPSRDICQRGTSLTIQCQVDSQVTMMFWYRQQPGQSLTLIATANQGSEATYESGFVIDKFPISRPNLTFSTLTVSNMSPEDSSIYLCSVKYTGVVNTEAFFGQGTRLTVV.

Regarding this clonotype: This probably arose from a read error, given a far larger clone one base away. The rearrangement joins TRBV29-1 to TRBJ1-1; D gene ambiguous. Germline V lookup: CDR1 SQVTM, CDR2 ANQGSEA. This CDR3 contains 15 residues. CDR3 sequence: CSARKSGRSLPEAFF. Written as DNA, the CDR3 is TGCAGTGCTAGAAAATCCGGCAGGAGCCTCCCGGAAGCTTTCTTT. The full variable domain, completed using reference TRBV29-1 and TRBJ1-1, is SAVISQKPSRDICQRGTSLTIQCQVDSQVTMMFWYRQQPGQSLTLIATANQGSEATYESGFVIDKFPISRPNLTFSTLTVSNMSPEDSSIYLCSARKSGRSLPEAFFGQGTRLTVV.

The chain joins TRBV10-1 to TRBJ1-4, with TRBD1 matching over 7 bases. V was clipped by 4 bases and J by 10 bases; unmatched bases: 6. This CDR3 region has 13 residues. Germline V gives CDR1 WNHNN, CDR2 SYGVQD (reference sequence). The CDR3 sequence: CASSATGVGKLFF. CDR3 coding DNA: TGCGCCAGCAGTGCCACAGGGGTTGGAAAACTGTTTTTT.

In this sample, this clonotype turned up a few times. The chain employs TRBV11-2 and TRBJ1-6; no clear D. This CDR3 has 14 amino acids. Per germline, CDR1 SGHAT and CDR2 FQNNGV. V lost 2 bases and J 7 bases, leaving 9 bases between the germline ends. CDR3 in amino acids: CASSLSPSNSPLHF. CDR3 in DNA: TGTGCCAGCAGCTTATCACCTTCCAATTCACCCCTCCACTTT.

In this sample, this clonotype turned up a few times. V is TRBV12-3 or TRBV12-4 and J is TRBJ1-5, with unresolved D. This CDR3 is built from 17 residues. Trimming took 6 bases from V and 2 from J, leaving 20 bases between them. CDR3 sequence (DNA): TGTGCCAGCAGCCCCACCCGGCGGGGTTCGGGCAATCAGCCCCAGCATTTT. Protein product: CASSPTRRGSGNQPQHF.

This clonotype was observed a handful of times. The chain couples TRBV6-1 to TRBJ1-6, with D perhaps TRBD1 (5 bases). Trimming shortened V by 7 bases and J by 3 bases, and 10 bases separated the two germline ends. The CDR3 extends over 14 amino acids. Germline CDR1 and CDR2: MNHNS and SASEGT. CDR3 residues: CASNGAGYNSPLHF. In DNA, the CDR3 is TGTGCCAGCAACGGGGCAGGCTATAATTCACCCCTCCACTTT.

This clonotype has at least ten counts. The chain is built from TRBV19 and TRBJ1-1; D gene uncertain. Germline V lookup: CDR1 LNHDA, CDR2 SQIVND (reference sequence). Trimming took off 6 bases at V and 1 base at J, with 12 bases between the two ends. The length of the CDR3 is 14 residues. The CDR3 sequence is CASSPSSGNTEAFF. The CDR3 coding sequence is TGTGCCAGTAGCCCGTCTTCGGGGAACACTGAAGCTTTCTTT.

This clonotype showed up just a few times. The V gene is TRBV20-1, the J gene TRBJ2-7; TRBD1 agrees at 7 bases. Per the germline V gene, CDR1 is DFQATT and CDR2 is SNEGSKA (reference sequence). The junction had 9 bases not matched to a gene; V was cut back by 3 bases and J by 4 bases. The CDR3 has 14 amino acids. This CDR3 reads CSARRQGPGYEQYF. CDR3 DNA: TGCAGTGCTAGGAGACAGGGTCCGGGATACGAGCAGTACTTC.

V usage is TRBV19 and J usage is TRBJ1-1; 8 positions agree with TRBD1. Unmatched junction bases numbered 6, after V lost 9 bases and J lost 6 bases. From germline, CDR1 is LNHDA and CDR2 SQIVND (reference sequence). The CDR3 is 12 residues long. For the CDR3, the DNA is TGTGCCAGCAGGCGGACAGGGTCTGAAGCTTTCTTT. Amino acids: CASRRTGSEAFF.

This clonotype was picked up many times. The chain couples TRBV12-3 or TRBV12-4 to TRBJ2-7; no reliable D call. Trimming removed 0 bases from V and 0 bases from J, with 6 bases in between. This CDR3 is 14 amino acids long. The CDR3, as DNA: TGTGCCAGCAGTTTAGCACAGTTCTCCTACGAGCAGTACTTC. This codes for CASSLAQFSYEQYF.

This clonotype was observed a single time. The V call is TRBV5-1, the J call TRBJ2-1, with TRBD2 matching over 10 bases. V lost 4 bases to trimming and J lost 5 bases; unmatched junction nucleotides: 6. Germline values: CDR1 SGHRS, CDR2 YFSETQ. The CDR3 sequence is 15 residues long. The CDR3 sequence is CASSRTGTSDNEQFF. For the CDR3, the DNA is TGCGCCAGCAGCCGTACCGGGACTAGCGACAATGAGCAGTTCTTC.

This clonotype came up many times. The CDR3 DNA reads TGTGCCAGCACATTGGGGGACCCTACGGTCCTTGAAGCTTTCTTT. As protein: CASTLGDPTVLEAFF. The V call is TRBV2, the J call TRBJ1-1; a weak D match, TRBD1 (5 bases). Between the trimmed V and J ends, which lost 7 bases and 7 bases, there was a span of 22 bases. Per the germline V gene, CDR1 is SNHLY and CDR2 is FYNNEI. The CDR3 extends over 15 amino acids.

Worth noting for this clonotype: The junction and the germline gene differ at one end; a read error may be behind it. The chain uses TRBV6-2 or TRBV6-3 and TRBJ1-1, with TRBD1 matching over 7 bases. In germline, CDR1 is MNHEY, CDR2 SVGEGT. The CDR3 runs 18 residues. The DNA of the CDR3 is TGTGCCAGCAGTTACACTCCACGACAGGGAGGAATGAACGCTGAAGCTTTCTTT. Translated, it gives CASSYTPRQGGMNAEAFF.

The CDR3 nucleotides read TGCGCCAGCAGCTCCCTTTCAGAGTATGGCTACACCTTC. Encoded protein: CASSSLSEYGYTF. The rearrangement links TRBV5-1 to TRBJ1-2; D is uncertain. V shed 3 bases and J shed 5 bases, with 11 bases lying between them. The CDR3 loop spans 13 amino acids. Germline lookup yields CDR1 SGHRS and CDR2 YFSETQ.

This clonotype is a singleton in its sample. This may stem from a read error, because a much larger clone lies one nucleotide away. This rearrangement joins TRBV11-2 to TRBJ1-2; TRBD1 is a possible D gene (6 bases). This CDR3 contains 15 residues. Germline V gives CDR1 SGHAT, CDR2 FQNNGV. Trimming left V 7 bases short and J 2 bases short, with 17 bases between. CDR3 bases: TGTGCCAGCAACCTTGGCGGGGGCTTGAACTATGGCTACACCTTC. Translating gives CASNLGGGLNYGYTF.

This chain links TRBV28 with TRBJ1-2, with 10 bases lining up with TRBD1. The junction had 7 bases not matched to a gene; V was cut back by 4 bases and J by 8 bases. Germline V lookup: CDR1 MDHEN, CDR2 SYDVKM. The CDR3 consists of 14 residues. Written as DNA, the CDR3 is TGTGCCAGCAGTTGGACAGGGGGTCGGTCGGGCTACACCTTC. Its translation: CASSWTGGRSGYTF.

The sample holds a few counts of this clonotype. A much more abundant neighbour one base away suggests this may be a read error. V usage is TRBV6-2 or TRBV6-3 and J usage is TRBJ1-1; D gene ambiguous. V dropped 0 bases and J dropped 1 base, with 6 bases sitting between them. Germline lookup yields CDR1 MNHEY and CDR2 SVGEGT. CDR3 length: 14 amino acids. This CDR3 reads CASSYSTRNTEAFF. The CDR3 DNA is TGTGCCAGCAGTTACTCGACACGGAACACTGAAGCTTTCTTT.